Listed here are 24 T cell receptor beta chains from one sample, sequenced in a study of T cell clonality in common variable immunodeficiency. The method was immunoSEQ multiplex PCR; TCRdb's version includes in-frame clones alone and lacks a portion of them. The sample shows about 43,000 clones, none of them appearing just once. Sequencing was performed on peripheral blood mononuclear cells. The receptors come from a person between 18 and 75 years old in good health.

This clone was counted at least ten times. The read falls 3 residues short of the CDR3 end, and the missing part is taken from the germline J gene. The chain employs TRBV5-1 and TRBJ1-2; 12 positions agree with TRBD1. Germline values: CDR1 SGHRS, CDR2 YFSETQ. There are 14 residues in the CDR3. The CDR3 sequence: CASSLVGTGGGYTF. CDR3 DNA, as far as it was read: TGCGCCAGCAGCTTGGTTGGGACAGGGGGCGGC.

CDR3 sequence: CSAKQLGLAGVKGQKTQYF. CDR3 DNA, as far as it was read: TGCAGTGCTAAACAGTTGGGACTAGCGGGAGTCAAAGGGCAAAAGACC. The chain combines TRBV20-1 with TRBJ2-5, with 14 bases fitting TRBD2. Read sequence stops 3 residues before the CDR3 end, and the germline J gene provides the missing end. Germline V gene lookup returns CDR1 DFQATT and CDR2 SNEGSKA (reference sequence). This CDR3 spans 19 amino acids. Trimming at V came to 4 bases and at J to 6 bases, leaving 19 bases not matched to a gene.

As regards this clone: Read coverage stops 3 residues before the CDR3 terminus; the germline J gene supplies the remainder. V is TRBV7-2 and J is TRBJ1-2; no firm D call. From germline, CDR1 is SGHTA and CDR2 FQGNSA. The CDR3 loop spans 14 amino acids. The CDR3 region is CASSLGLMRNDYTF. The sequenced CDR3 bases are TGTGCCAGCAGCTTAGGACTCATGCGGAATGAC.

This clone was recorded at least ten times. The CDR3 goes on 3 residues after the read ends, and that part is filled in from the germline J gene. The chain joins TRBV5-1 to TRBJ2-5, with D possibly being TRBD2 (5 bases). Trimming cost V 4 bases and J 1 base, with 14 bases left between them. The germline V gene encodes CDR1 SGHRS and CDR2 YFSETQ. CDR3 length equals 15 residues. The CDR3 bases that were read are TGCGCCAGCAGCCCCGGTTTCCGGGGCCAAGAGACC. The encoded protein is CASSPGFRGQET. The full CDR3 protein is CASSPGFRGQETQYF.

This clone has at least ten counts. CDR3 in amino acids: CASCFMGQIPYEQYF. The covered CDR3 bases are TGTGCCAGCTGTTTTATGGGGCAAATTCCCTACGAG. V and J are TRBV5-6 and TRBJ2-7; D is possibly TRBD1 (5 bases). The sequenced fragment ends 3 residues before the CDR3 boundary, so the rest is inferred from the germline J gene. Trimming removed 7 bases at V and 2 bases at J, with 19 bases between. Germline loops: CDR1 SGHDT, CDR2 YYEEEE. This CDR3 has 15 amino acids.

This clone turned up a few times. Read data end 3 residues before the CDR3 end; the end is taken from the germline J gene. The chain has TRBV6-1 and TRBJ2-2; 7 positions agree with TRBD2. The CDR3 is 15 amino acids. From germline, CDR1 is MNHNS and CDR2 SASEGT. The part of the CDR3 DNA that was read is TGTGCCAGCAGTGAATTATGGGGGACTAATGAAAAG. It specifies CASSELWGTNEK. In full, the CDR3 is CASSELWGTNEKLFF.

Many counts were recorded for this clone. Incomplete CDR3 DNA: TGTGCCAGCAGTGAAGGCCAGGGAGGAATGAACACTGAA. Translated: CASSEGQGGMNTE. The full CDR3 reads CASSEGQGGMNTEAFF. V and J are TRBV2 and TRBJ1-1, with TRBD1 as a possible D gene (5 bases). Read sequence stops 3 residues before the CDR3 end, and the germline J gene provides the missing end. CDR3 length equals 16 residues. V lost 1 base, J lost 0 bases, and 12 bases lay in between. Germline V gene sequence: CDR1 SNHLY, CDR2 FYNNEI.

This clone was picked up many times. The read ends 3 residues shy of where the CDR3 ends; the end is completed using the germline J gene. The chain couples TRBV20-1 to TRBJ1-1; D call uncertain. CDR1 and CDR2 from the germline V gene are DFQATT and SNEGSKA (reference sequence). This CDR3 region has 15 residues. The part of the CDR3 DNA that was read is TGCATGTTAAAACATAGAACAGCCATGAACACTGAA. Its protein product is CMLKHRTAMNTE. The CDR3 as a whole reads CMLKHRTAMNTEAFF.

The covered CDR3 bases are TGTGCCAGTAGTATCGGGGACAGTCAGTACGAC. Translated, it gives CASSIGDSQYD. The whole CDR3 protein is CASSIGDSQYDYTF. J is TRBJ1-2 and V is TRBV19; 7 nucleotides agree with TRBD1. The CDR3 end falls 3 residues outside the read, so it is completed with the germline J gene. Germline CDR1 is LNHDA and CDR2 is SQIVND (reference sequence). CDR3 size: 14 residues.

The table lists this clone with many counts. The read ends 3 residues before the CDR3 terminus; that terminus is restored from the germline J gene. The rearrangement uses TRBV5-6 and TRBJ2-1; D may be TRBD1 (5 bases). The CDR3 is made up of 15 amino acids. The ends were cut back, 0 bases at V and 9 bases at J, with 16 bases in the middle. Germline V lookup: CDR1 SGHDT, CDR2 YYEEEE. Incomplete CDR3 DNA: TGTGCCAGCAGCTTGGGACAGCGCCCTTATGGTGAG. Translating it yields CASSLGQRPYGE. The full CDR3 protein is CASSLGQRPYGEQFF.

This clone was counted many times. The CDR3 end is not reached by the read, which stops 3 residues before it; the germline J gene fills it in. V and J are TRBV12-3 or TRBV12-4 and TRBJ2-7; D remains ambiguous. This CDR3 spans 14 amino acids. V was clipped by 3 bases and J by 2 bases, with 11 bases between them. The CDR3 sequence: CASSFSHTTYEQYF. The sequenced part of the CDR3 DNA is TGTGCCAGCAGTTTCTCACACACAACCTACGAG.

On this clone: The sequence runs out 3 residues before the end of the CDR3; the remainder is reconstructed from the germline J gene. The chain joins TRBV20-1 to TRBJ2-3, with TRBD2 matching over 11 bases. Germline V gene data show CDR1 as DFQATT and CDR2 as SNEGSKA (reference sequence). This CDR3 is 17 amino acids long. The ends lost 0 bases at V and 7 bases at J; junction bases unmatched: 12. This CDR3 is CSARDRGSGGAIHTQYF. The part of the CDR3 DNA that was read is TGCAGTGCTAGAGATAGGGGTAGCGGGGGGGCAATCCATACG.

At least ten counts were recorded for this clone. The DNA ends 3 residues before the CDR3 does, and the rest of the CDR3 is filled in from the germline J gene. The rearrangement links TRBV30 to TRBJ2-1; 9 bases line up with TRBD2. This CDR3 contains 13 residues. The V gene's germline CDR1 is GTSNPN and CDR2 SVGIG (reference sequence). V lost 3 bases, J lost 5 bases, and 2 bases stayed unmatched. This chain's CDR3 is CAWRKRGDNEQFF. The sequenced part of the CDR3 DNA is TGTGCCTGGAGGAAGCGGGGGGACAATGAG.

This clone came up a few times. The read finishes 3 residues shy of the CDR3 end, and the germline J gene is used to complete it. V usage is TRBV7-9 and J usage is TRBJ1-2; 9 nucleotides match TRBD1. CDR3 length: 12 residues. Germline CDR1 and CDR2: SEHNR and FQNEAQ (reference sequence). This CDR3 reads CASRQDRGDYTF. The CDR3 bases that were read are TGTGCCAGCAGACAGGACAGGGGCGAC.

This clone was seen at least ten times. The missing CDR3 end, 3 residues past where the read stops, is filled in from the germline J gene. The rearrangement links TRBV12-3 or TRBV12-4 to TRBJ2-5; D possibly uses TRBD1 or TRBD2 (5 bases each). Trimming left V 8 bases short and J 5 bases short, with 9 bases between. The CDR3 runs to 11 residues. The CDR3 bases that were read are TGTGCCAGCTCCGAGGGGGAGACC. As protein: CASSEGET. The full CDR3 protein is CASSEGETQYF.

This clone was seen many times. The read comes to an end 3 residues before the CDR3 does, leaving the germline J gene to fill in the end. This chain uses TRBV19 with TRBJ1-4, with 8 positions matching TRBD1. The germline V gene encodes CDR1 LNHDA and CDR2 SQIVND (reference sequence). This CDR3 has 15 amino acids. Trimming cost V 5 bases and J 3 bases; bases outside gene matches: 5. The DNA read from the CDR3 is TGTGCCAGTAGTGACAGGGGAGGACCTAATGAAAAA. Its translation: CASSDRGGPNEK. The whole CDR3 sequence reads CASSDRGGPNEKLFF.

This clone was counted ten times or more. The CDR3 is CASSQDTSTDTQYF. Incomplete CDR3 DNA: TGCGCCAGCAGCCAGGACACAAGCACAGATACG. The chain recombines TRBV5-1 with TRBJ2-3, with D possibly being TRBD1 (5 bases). The DNA ends 3 residues before the CDR3 does, and the rest of the CDR3 is filled in from the germline J gene. V shed 4 bases and J shed 0 bases, with 9 bases lying between them. CDR1 is SGHRS, CDR2 YFSETQ, per germline. The length of the CDR3 is 14 residues.

This clone was picked up many times. The read gets to within 3 residues of the CDR3 end, and the germline J gene fills in the rest. The sample has other DNA sequences that encode this CDR3 too. This rearrangement joins TRBV20-1 to TRBJ1-1; possible D gene TRBD1, 6 bases. This CDR3 has 12 residues. With 5 bases removed from V and 2 bases from J, the gap between germline ends came to 9 bases. Germline V gene data show CDR1 as DFQATT and CDR2 as SNEGSKA (reference sequence). The DNA read from the CDR3 is TGCAGTGCTCCGACAGGCAACACTGAA. Translated, it gives CSAPTGNTE. The full CDR3 reads CSAPTGNTEAFF.

This clone was picked up many times. CDR3 amino acids: CASSMVGGNSPAFF. The DNA read from the CDR3 is TGTGCCAGTAGTATGGTTGGGGGGAATTCGCCA. The genes are TRBV19 and TRBJ1-1, with D maybe TRBD1 (5 bases). The read gets to within 3 residues of the CDR3 end, and the germline J gene fills in the rest. This CDR3 is 14 amino acids long. Germline values: CDR1 LNHDA, CDR2 SQIVND (reference sequence).

This clone was detected many times. The read comes to an end 3 residues before the CDR3 does, leaving the germline J gene to fill in the end. The chain uses TRBV20-1 and TRBJ2-1; 12 bases are shared with TRBD2. Germline V gene sequence: CDR1 DFQATT, CDR2 SNEGSKA (reference sequence). The CDR3 runs to 14 residues. V shed 6 bases, J shed 9 bases, and the junction held 9 bases outside the gene matches. Partial CDR3 DNA: TGCAGTGCCCTTAGGACTAGCGGGGCCAGTGAG. This codes for CSALRTSGASE. The entire CDR3 protein is CSALRTSGASEQFF.

The table lists this clone with many counts. The missing CDR3 end, 3 residues past where the read stops, is filled in from the germline J gene. The rearrangement links TRBV20-1 to TRBJ1-2; 8 bases align to TRBD1. The germline V gene has CDR1 DFQATT and CDR2 SNEGSKA (reference sequence). CDR3 length equals 13 residues. V was pared by 3 bases and J by 5 bases, with 5 bases of the junction left unmatched. CDR3 DNA (partial): TGCAGTGCTAGGCCAGGGGGCGGATATGGC. This sequence encodes CSARPGGGYG. The full CDR3 protein reads CSARPGGGYGYTF.

In this sample, this clone turned up many times. Sequencing ends 3 residues short of the CDR3 end; the germline J gene provides the rest. The J gene is TRBJ1-1, the V gene TRBV5-1; TRBD1 matches at 9 bases. Looked up from germline, CDR1 is SGHRS and CDR2 is YFSETQ. The CDR3 runs 14 residues. The junction had 3 bases not matched to a gene; V was cut back by 4 bases and J by 2 bases. The covered CDR3 bases are TGCGCCAGCAGCAGACAGGGGGAAAACACTGAA. Encoded protein: CASSRQGENTE. The full CDR3 sequence reads CASSRQGENTEAFF.

Many counts were recorded for this clone. The CDR3 end is not reached by the read, which stops 3 residues before it; the germline J gene fills it in. The same CDR3 is also encoded by other DNA sequences in this sample. The chain joins TRBV18 to TRBJ1-1, with D tentatively TRBD1 (5 bases). CDR3 length equals 13 residues. In germline, CDR1 is KGHSH, CDR2 LQKENI. V lost 6 bases and J 1 base, leaving 9 bases between the germline ends. CDR3 in amino acids: CASSPTGNTEAFF. Partial CDR3 DNA: TGTGCCAGCTCGCCAACAGGGAACACTGAA. The full variable domain, in which reference TRBV18 and TRBJ1-1 provide the parts outside the CDR3, is NAGVMQNPRHLVRRRGQEARLRCSPMKGHSHVYWYRQLPEEGLKFMVYLQKENIIDESGMPKERFSAEFPKEGPSILRIQQVVRGDSAAYFCASSPTGNTEAFFGQGTRLTVV.

This clone was picked up many times. The CDR3 end lies 3 residues beyond the end of the read and is filled in from the germline J gene. The chain carries TRBV5-1 and TRBJ1-1, with a tentative D call TRBD1 (6 bases). Trimming removed 4 bases from V and 4 bases from J, with 17 bases in between. The CDR3 is 15 amino acids. CDR1 and CDR2 from the germline V gene are SGHRS and YFSETQ. The chain's CDR3 is CASSLFSQGGTEAFF. CDR3 DNA (partial): TGCGCCAGCAGCCTCTTCTCACAGGGTGGCACTGAA.